These 32 T cell receptor beta chains came from one sample sequenced in a study of blood T cell repertoires in COVID-19. Produced via immunoSEQ multiplex PCR; TCRdb's table is partial and in-frame only. This repertoire shows about 77,000 clones, less than 85% found once; its top ten account for roughly 4.8%. Specimen: peripheral blood. The receptors stem from a woman in her 70s with acute or convalescent COVID-19.

The rearrangement uses TRBV5-1 and TRBJ1-2; 7 nucleotides line up with TRBD1. The germline gives CDR1 SGHRS, CDR2 YFSETQ. The CDR3 sequence is 14 residues long. V was clipped by 5 bases and J by 4 bases; unmatched bases: 8. CDR3 nucleotides: TGCGCCAGCAGTTACGAGGGACAGTTCTATGGCTACACCTTC. Protein: CASSYEGQFYGYTF.

The chain has TRBV7-9 and TRBJ2-5; 7 bases map to TRBD2. Germline lookup yields CDR1 SEHNR and CDR2 FQNEAQ (reference sequence). The CDR3 loop spans 15 amino acids. V gave up 4 bases and J gave up 5 bases; unmatched junction bases: 10. In DNA, the CDR3 is TGTGCCAGCAGCTGGCCGCGGGGGTCTAGGGAGACCCAGTACTTC. The encoded protein is CASSWPRGSRETQYF.

V gene TRBV6-4 combines with J gene TRBJ2-3, with 12 positions matching TRBD2. J gave up 12 bases and V 0 bases, and 7 bases lay outside the gene matches. CDR3 length: 15 amino acids. Per the germline V gene, CDR1 is MRHNA and CDR2 is SNTAGT. DNA for the CDR3: TGTGCCAGCAGTGACTCTCTAGCGGGGGGGACCGTTCAGTATTTT. Translating gives CASSDSLAGGTVQYF.

The J gene is TRBJ2-3, the V gene TRBV19; 13 bases fit TRBD2. The CDR3 has 18 amino acids. CDR1 is LNHDA, CDR2 SQIVND, per germline (reference sequence). The J segment lost 4 bases and the V segment lost 5 bases, leaving 12 bases of the junction unmatched. The chain's CDR3 is CASSATTSGGVEADTQYF. CDR3 coding DNA: TGTGCCAGTAGTGCCACAACTAGCGGGGGGGTCGAGGCAGATACGCAGTATTTT.

In regard to this clone: This specimen includes other DNA sequences encoding the same CDR3. The chain joins TRBV13 to TRBJ2-7, with a tentative D call TRBD1 (6 bases). CDR1 and CDR2 from the germline V gene are PRHDT and FYEKMQ (reference sequence). CDR3 length equals 13 residues. Trimming cost V 5 bases and J 3 bases, with 11 bases left between them. CDR3 DNA sequence: TGTGCCAGCAGCCCGGACAGAAGCTACGAGCAGTACTTC. Translated, it gives CASSPDRSYEQYF.

The V gene is TRBV5-6, the J gene TRBJ1-3; D unresolved. Trimming removed 4 bases at V and 4 bases at J, with 6 bases between. Germline V gene sequence: CDR1 SGHDT, CDR2 YYEEEE. This CDR3 has 12 residues. The CDR3 region is CASSATGNTIYF. The CDR3 coding sequence is TGTGCCAGCAGCGCCACAGGAAACACCATATATTTT.

This clone turned up a few times. This sequence joins TRBV5-6 and TRBJ1-1; D remains unclear. V was cut by 3 bases and J by 5 bases, with 8 bases left in between. Germline CDR1 reads SGHDT; CDR2 reads YYEEEE. This CDR3 comprises 12 residues. The CDR3 is CASSSIRTEAFF. CDR3 DNA: TGTGCCAGCAGCTCAATCCGGACTGAAGCTTTCTTT.

The chain has TRBV18 and TRBJ2-1; 10 nucleotides align to TRBD1. Germline V gene sequence: CDR1 KGHSH, CDR2 LQKENI. V lost 3 bases and J lost 7; bases outside the gene matches: 9. The CDR3 runs to 16 residues. CDR3: CASSPRVRTGGNEQFF. CDR3 DNA sequence: TGTGCCAGCTCACCCCGCGTACGGACAGGGGGGAATGAGCAGTTCTTC.

A few counts support this clone. V is TRBV5-6 and J is TRBJ2-1; 11 nucleotides align to TRBD1. Trimming took 2 bases from V and 6 from J; bases not matched to a gene: 1. In germline, CDR1 is SGHDT, CDR2 YYEEEE. CDR3 size: 14 residues. The CDR3 loop reads CASSFGTGGNEQFF. CDR3 DNA sequence: TGTGCCAGCAGCTTTGGGACAGGGGGCAATGAGCAGTTCTTC.

The rearrangement joins TRBV11-2 to TRBJ2-5; TRBD2 is a possible D gene (5 bases). With 5 bases removed from V and 2 bases from J, the gap between germline ends came to 15 bases. This CDR3 contains 15 residues. In germline, CDR1 is SGHAT, CDR2 FQNNGV. In nucleotides, the CDR3 is TGTGCCAGCAGCCCCGCCCCTCTAGCACAAGAGACCCAGTACTTC. Protein: CASSPAPLAQETQYF.

This chain links TRBV3-1 (or the pseudogene TRBV3-2) with TRBJ2-7, with TRBD1 as a possible D gene (5 bases). This CDR3 is built from 14 residues. V lost 4 bases to trimming and J lost 2 bases, with 12 bases between them. In germline, CDR1 is LGHDT, CDR2 YNNKEL (reference sequence). CDR3 residues: CASSRGRVPYEQYF. The CDR3 DNA is TGTGCCAGCAGCCGAGGCAGGGTTCCCTACGAGCAGTACTTC.

The chain combines TRBV3-1 (or the pseudogene TRBV3-2) with TRBJ2-5, with 8 bases lining up with TRBD1. The CDR3 extends over 13 amino acids. Losses at the gene ends were 5 bases for V and 2 bases for J; bases not matched to a gene: 1. Per the germline V gene, CDR1 is LGHDT and CDR2 is YNNKEL (reference sequence). The chain's CDR3 is CASSNRGQETQYF. CDR3 coding DNA: TGTGCCAGCAGCAACAGGGGGCAAGAGACCCAGTACTTC.

This rearrangement joins TRBV6-4 to TRBJ1-2; perhaps TRBD1 as D (6 bases). This CDR3 region has 13 residues. Germline V lookup: CDR1 MRHNA, CDR2 SNTAGT. Trimming shortened V by 6 bases and J by 6 bases, and 14 bases separated the two germline ends. CDR3 coding DNA: TGTGCCAGCAGCAGGACAGCCGCAGATGGCTACACCTTC. Amino acids: CASSRTAADGYTF.

The chain employs TRBV7-9 and TRBJ1-2; D is unclear. The V end lost 5 bases, the J end lost 0 bases, and 10 bases lay between the germline ends. The germline gives CDR1 SEHNR, CDR2 FQNEAQ (reference sequence). The CDR3 is 14 residues long. The CDR3 reads CASSRTRANYGYTF. CDR3 DNA: TGTGCCAGCAGCCGAACTAGGGCTAACTATGGCTACACCTTC.

This chain joins TRBV6-5 and TRBJ1-2; the D gene is possibly TRBD1 (6 bases). Germline lookup yields CDR1 MNHEY and CDR2 SVGAGI. Trimming stripped 6 bases from V and 4 bases from J, with 9 bases between. The CDR3 consists of 12 residues. CDR3 in amino acids: CASSDRSYGYTF. CDR3 in DNA: TGTGCCAGCAGCGACAGGAGCTATGGCTACACCTTC.

J is TRBJ2-4 and V is TRBV3-1 (or the pseudogene TRBV3-2); maybe TRBD2 (5 bases). The length of the CDR3 is 15 residues. Trimming took 4 bases from V and 0 from J, leaving 10 bases between them. In germline, CDR1 is LGHDT, CDR2 YNNKEL (reference sequence). The CDR3 nucleotides are TGTGCCAGCAGCCGGGCGGGTGTAGCCAAAAACATTCAGTACTTC. This sequence encodes CASSRAGVAKNIQYF.

This clone was picked up one time. The chain employs TRBV6-1 and TRBJ2-4, with TRBD1 matching 9 bases. Looked up from germline, CDR1 is MNHNS and CDR2 is SASEGT. CDR3 length: 16 residues. V lost 2 bases and J lost 2; bases outside the gene matches: 4. CDR3 loop: CASSENRGRTKNIQYF. CDR3 coding DNA: TGTGCCAGCAGTGAAAACAGGGGGCGAACCAAAAACATTCAGTACTTC.

This clone has more than one count but fewer than ten. V is TRBV29-1 and J is TRBJ1-1; possibly TRBD1 for D (5 bases). Per the germline V gene, CDR1 is SQVTM and CDR2 is ANQGSEA. The CDR3 is 17 amino acids. Trimming took off 3 bases at V and 0 bases at J, with 20 bases between the two ends. CDR3 DNA sequence: TGCAGCGTTGAGGACTTCTCGGGGGGAAACATGAACACTGAAGCTTTCTTT. Protein product: CSVEDFSGGNMNTEAFF.

The V call is TRBV5-4, the J call TRBJ1-2, with a possible D match to TRBD1 (5 bases). The length of the CDR3 is 15 residues. V dropped 0 bases and J dropped 8 bases, with 17 bases sitting between them. CDR1 and CDR2 from the germline V gene are SGHNT and YYREEE (reference sequence). The chain's CDR3 is CASSLAMGPRGGYTF. The CDR3 DNA follows: TGTGCCAGCAGCTTGGCCATGGGGCCCCGGGGGGGCTACACCTTC.

Comments on this clone: Other DNA variants within this sample encode the same CDR3. This chain links TRBV18 with TRBJ2-7; D not certain. CDR3 size: 14 residues. Germline assignment: CDR1 KGHSH and CDR2 LQKENI. Trimming stripped 1 base from V and 3 bases from J, with 10 bases between. The CDR3 bases are TGTGCCAGCTCACCACGTGGGCTCCTCTACGAGCAGTACTTC. Protein sequence: CASSPRGLLYEQYF. Filled out from reference TRBV18 and TRBJ2-7, the complete variable domain reads NAGVMQNPRHLVRRRGQEARLRCSPMKGHSHVYWYRQLPEEGLKFMVYLQKENIIDESGMPKERFSAEFPKEGPSILRIQQVVRGDSAAYFCASSPRGLLYEQYFGPGTRLTVT.

The chain couples TRBV6-2 or TRBV6-3 to TRBJ1-6; D not resolved. The CDR3 extends over 16 amino acids. Trimming left V 0 bases short and J 10 bases short, with 16 bases between. CDR1 MNHEY and CDR2 SVGEGT come from the germline V gene. As DNA, the CDR3 is TGTGCCAGCAGTTACTCGACCGCTGGCGGAGGATCACCCCTCCACTTT. Its translation: CASSYSTAGGGSPLHF.

The J gene is TRBJ1-2, the V gene TRBV7-2, with D unresolved. Trimming stripped 5 bases from V and 7 bases from J, with 17 bases between. Looked up from germline, CDR1 is SGHTA and CDR2 is FQGNSA. This CDR3 has 14 amino acids. The DNA of the CDR3 is TGTGCCAGCAGCCCCACCGAGGGTTTCTTTGGCTACACCTTC. Protein product: CASSPTEGFFGYTF. The whole variable domain, remainder taken from reference TRBV7-2 and TRBJ1-2, is GAGVSQSPSNKVTEKGKDVELRCDPISGHTALYWYRQSLGQGLEFLIYFQGNSAPDKSGLPSDRFSAERTGGSVSTLTIQRTQQEDSAVYLCASSPTEGFFGYTFGSGTRLTVV.

This clone has only one observation. V is TRBV6-2 or TRBV6-3 and J is TRBJ2-2; TRBD2 aligns across 13 bases. Germline V lookup: CDR1 MNHEY, CDR2 SVGEGT. Trimming took 5 bases from V and 4 from J; bases not matched to a gene: 1. CDR3 length: 15 residues. The CDR3 sequence: CASSRLAGGTGELFF. CDR3 coding DNA: TGTGCCAGCAGTCGACTAGCGGGGGGCACCGGGGAGCTGTTTTTT.

This clone was counted between two and nine times. The chain recombines TRBV5-5 with TRBJ2-1; 11 bases are a match to TRBD2. The germline V gene has CDR1 SGHKS and CDR2 YYEKEE (reference sequence). The trim removed 0 bases at V and 4 bases at J, leaving 3 bases unmatched. The length of the CDR3 is 16 residues. CDR3 DNA: TGTGCCAGCAGCTTGGCCATAGCGGGGGGGTACAATGAGCAGTTCTTC. This codes for CASSLAIAGGYNEQFF.

This rearrangement joins TRBV9 to TRBJ1-6; weak D call: TRBD1 (6 bases). With 3 bases removed from V and 5 bases from J, the gap between germline ends came to 15 bases. The germline V gene has CDR1 SGDLS and CDR2 YYNGEE. The CDR3 runs to 16 residues. The CDR3 spells CASSATPTGNNSPLHF. In nucleotides, the CDR3 is TGTGCCAGCAGCGCGACCCCAACAGGGAATAATTCACCCCTCCACTTT. The whole variable domain, remainder taken from reference TRBV9 and TRBJ1-6, is DSGVTQTPKHLITATGQRVTLRCSPRSGDLSVYWYQQSLDQGLQFLIQYYNGEERAKGNILERFSAQQFPDLHSELNLSSLELGDSALYFCASSATPTGNNSPLHFGNGTRLTVT.

The V call is TRBV2, the J call TRBJ1-1; unclear D gene. The CDR3 has 13 amino acids. Trimming pared 6 bases from V and 2 bases from J, leaving 10 bases between. Per germline, CDR1 SNHLY and CDR2 FYNNEI. CDR3 residues: CASRAGLNTEAFF. The CDR3 region has the DNA TGTGCCAGCAGGGCAGGACTTAACACTGAAGCTTTCTTT.

The chain couples TRBV4-1 to TRBJ2-1; D uncertain. Trimming removed 3 bases at V and 6 bases at J, with 9 bases between. The CDR3 loop spans 13 amino acids. Per the germline V gene, CDR1 is MGHRA and CDR2 is YSYEKL. The CDR3 DNA is TGCGCCAGCAGCCAGGCTCCCAGCAATGAGCAGTTCTTC. Translation: CASSQAPSNEQFF.

The table lists this clone with a few counts. The chain joins TRBV5-1 to TRBJ2-1; TRBD2 matches at 12 bases. This CDR3 spans 16 amino acids. CDR1 and CDR2 from the germline V gene are SGHRS and YFSETQ. With V trimmed by 0 bases and J by 4 bases, 2 bases remained unmatched. In nucleotides, the CDR3 is TGCGCCAGCAGCTTGGTCGGGACTAGCGGGTACAATGAGCAGTTCTTC. It yields the protein CASSLVGTSGYNEQFF.

This clone was seen just once. This chain connects TRBV6-6 to TRBJ1-2, with TRBD1 matching 9 bases. Per germline, CDR1 MNHNY and CDR2 SVGAGI (reference sequence). The CDR3 contains 14 residues. V lost 6 bases, J lost 5 bases, and 7 bases stayed unmatched. The CDR3 loop reads CASRTTGGGYGYTF. The DNA for the CDR3 is TGTGCCAGCAGGACCACAGGGGGCGGGTATGGCTACACCTTC.

With respect to this clone: This CDR3 is also generated by other DNA sequences in the sample. The chain combines TRBV5-1 with TRBJ1-1, with D perhaps TRBD1 (5 bases). Germline loops: CDR1 SGHRS, CDR2 YFSETQ. The CDR3 runs 13 residues. V was shortened by 1 base and J by 1 base, with 5 bases between the two germline ends. CDR3 in amino acids: CASSLTGNTEAFF. CDR3 nucleotides: TGCGCCAGCAGCTTGACAGGGAACACTGAAGCTTTCTTT. Using reference TRBV5-1 and TRBJ1-1 for the parts outside the CDR3, the full variable domain is KAGVTQTPRYLIKTRGQQVTLSCSPISGHRSVSWYQQTPGQGLQFLFEYFSETQRNKGNFPGRFSGRQFSNSRSEMNVSTLELGDSALYLCASSLTGNTEAFFGQGTRLTVV.

This chain connects TRBV7-9 to TRBJ2-7; D is uncertain. The CDR3 sequence is 13 residues long. CDR1 and CDR2 (germline): SEHNR, FQNEAQ (reference sequence). Trimming cost V 2 bases and J 6 bases, with 11 bases left between them. CDR3 DNA: TGTGCCAGCAGCTTACTAACTGGCGGCGAGCAGTACTTC. Protein product: CASSLLTGGEQYF.

This clone came up a few times. The chain links TRBV4-1 to TRBJ2-7, with D possibly being TRBD1 (5 bases). Germline assignment: CDR1 MGHRA and CDR2 YSYEKL. Trimming shortened V by 4 bases and J by 0 bases, and 10 bases separated the two germline ends. The CDR3 sequence is 14 residues long. In DNA form, the CDR3 reads TGCGCCAGCAGCCTTAATACAGGCTCCTACGAGCAGTACTTC. Protein sequence: CASSLNTGSYEQYF.